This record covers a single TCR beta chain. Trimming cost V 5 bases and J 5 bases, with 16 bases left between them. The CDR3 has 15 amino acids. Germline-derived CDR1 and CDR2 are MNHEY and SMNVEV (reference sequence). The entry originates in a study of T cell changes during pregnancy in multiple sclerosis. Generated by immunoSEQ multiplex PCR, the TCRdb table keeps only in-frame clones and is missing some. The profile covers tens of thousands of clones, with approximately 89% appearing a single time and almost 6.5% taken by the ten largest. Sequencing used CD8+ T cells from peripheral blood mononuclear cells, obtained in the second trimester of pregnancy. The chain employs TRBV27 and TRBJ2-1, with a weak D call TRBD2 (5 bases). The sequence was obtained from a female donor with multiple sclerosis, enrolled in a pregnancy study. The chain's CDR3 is CASSTIINSDNEQFF. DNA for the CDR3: TGTGCCAGCAGTACTATTATTAATAGCGACAATGAGCAGTTCTTC.